This passage covers 14 T cell receptor beta chains from one sample sequenced in a study of blood T cell repertoires in COVID-19. Generated by immunoSEQ multiplex PCR, the TCRdb table keeps only in-frame clones and is missing some. This table holds around 320,000 clones, over 90% found once. Input material: PBMCs or T cells enriched from blood (not recorded which). These TCRs come from a woman aged 25 to 39 who had been exposed to COVID-19.

The J gene is TRBJ1-5, the V gene TRBV19; D may be TRBD1 (5 bases). Germline V gene sequence: CDR1 LNHDA, CDR2 SQIVND (reference sequence). V was pared by 2 bases and J by 4 bases, with 12 bases between. The CDR3 length is 15 residues. The CDR3 bases are TGTGCCAGTAGTATAACGGCAGGGTATAATCAGCCCCAGCATTTT. This translates into CASSITAGYNQPQHF.

This chain links TRBV27 with TRBJ1-1, with D perhaps TRBD1 (6 bases). Deletions cut 5 bases from V and 3 bases from J, with 13 bases between. Germline V gene data show CDR1 as MNHEY and CDR2 as SMNVEV (reference sequence). The CDR3 covers 14 residues. DNA of the CDR3: TGTGCCAGCAGTCCTCTGGGGGCCCACACTGAAGCTTTCTTT. Translation: CASSPLGAHTEAFF.

V usage is TRBV6-5 and J usage is TRBJ2-7, with D tentatively TRBD2 (6 bases). The CDR3 covers 16 residues. V shed 2 bases and J shed 6 bases, with 20 bases lying between them. The germline V gene encodes CDR1 MNHEY and CDR2 SVGAGI. This CDR3 is CASSYPGVSGVREQYF. The CDR3 region has the DNA TGTGCCAGCAGTTACCCGGGAGTCTCGGGGGTGCGCGAGCAGTACTTC.

The V call is TRBV2, the J call TRBJ1-3; 8 nucleotides align to TRBD1. Germline CDR1 and CDR2: SNHLY and FYNNEI. This CDR3 has 16 amino acids. With 7 bases clipped from V and 0 bases from J, the junction kept 8 bases outside the gene matches. The CDR3 bases are TGTGCCAGCACCTGGACAGGGATTGTCTCTGGAAACACCATATATTTT. This gives the protein CASTWTGIVSGNTIYF.

This chain joins TRBV5-6 and TRBJ1-3; D not resolved. Per germline, CDR1 SGHDT and CDR2 YYEEEE. The CDR3 spans 15 residues. Trimming left V 0 bases short and J 4 bases short, with 11 bases between. The CDR3 DNA reads TGTGCCAGCAGCTTGGCCCGAGAGGCGGGAAACACCATATATTTT. Protein product: CASSLAREAGNTIYF.

J is TRBJ2-7 and V is TRBV6-2 or TRBV6-3, with a weak D call TRBD2 (6 bases). There are 15 residues in the CDR3. Between the trimmed V and J ends, which lost 4 bases and 3 bases, there was a span of 16 bases. Germline V gene lookup returns CDR1 MNHEY and CDR2 SVGEGT. The CDR3 sequence is CASSSAGPRYYEQYF. In DNA form, the CDR3 reads TGTGCCAGCAGTTCGGCGGGACCGAGATACTACGAGCAGTACTTC.

The genes are TRBV7-9 and TRBJ2-5, with 9 bases identical to TRBD2. In germline, CDR1 is SEHNR, CDR2 FQNEAQ (reference sequence). The junction had 9 bases not matched to a gene; V was cut back by 5 bases and J by 5 bases. This CDR3 contains 15 residues. The CDR3 reads CASSPQRGAGETQYF. The CDR3 coding sequence is TGTGCCAGCAGCCCCCAGCGGGGGGCGGGGGAGACCCAGTACTTC. The complete variable domain, with remaining parts taken from reference TRBV7-9 and TRBJ2-5, reads DTGVSQNPRHKITKRGQNVTFRCDPISEHNRLYWYRQTLGQGPEFLTYFQNEAQLEKSRLLSDRFSAERPKGSFSTLEIQRTEQGDSAMYLCASSPQRGAGETQYFGPGTRLLVL.

The chain is built from TRBV6-5 and TRBJ1-1; D remains ambiguous. V lost 6 bases and J 3 bases, leaving 11 bases between the germline ends. The CDR3 contains 13 residues. Germline loops: CDR1 MNHEY, CDR2 SVGAGI. CDR3 amino acids: CASRVSQDTEAFF. The CDR3 bases are TGTGCCAGCAGGGTGAGCCAGGACACTGAAGCTTTCTTT.

The rearrangement uses TRBV7-2 and TRBJ1-2, with TRBD1 matching 7 bases. The V and J ends lost 6 bases and 2 bases, in that order; junction bases with no gene match: 3. Germline CDR1 is SGHTA and CDR2 is FQGNSA. The CDR3 has 13 amino acids. The CDR3 sequence is CASSGRGNYGYTF. CDR3 nucleotide sequence: TGTGCCAGCAGTGGCAGGGGGAACTATGGCTACACCTTC.

The V gene is TRBV12-3 or TRBV12-4, the J gene TRBJ1-2; a weak D match, TRBD1 (5 bases). V was shortened by 7 bases and J by 3 bases, with 9 bases between the two germline ends. This CDR3 contains 12 residues. The CDR3 region is CASKQGDYGYTF. CDR3 nucleotide sequence: TGTGCCAGCAAGCAGGGTGACTATGGCTACACCTTC.

With respect to this clone: This sample also contains other DNA sequences that code for the same CDR3. This chain connects TRBV6-5 to TRBJ2-5; TRBD2 matches at 11 bases. Unmatched junction bases numbered 4, after V lost 6 bases and J lost 4 bases. The CDR3 totals 14 residues. In germline, CDR1 is MNHEY, CDR2 SVGAGI. In nucleotides, the CDR3 is TGTGCCAGCAGAGTAGCGGGGGGGCGAGAGACCCAGTACTTC. Translation gives CASRVAGGRETQYF.

J is TRBJ2-1 and V is TRBV19; TRBD2 agrees at 13 bases. The CDR3 totals 16 residues. Germline CDR1 and CDR2: LNHDA and SQIVND (reference sequence). Unmatched junction bases numbered 7, after V lost 3 bases and J lost 8 bases. Written as DNA, the CDR3 is TGTGCCAGTAGTATCCCACTAGCGGGGGGGCGGTATGAGCAGTTCTTC. Translated: CASSIPLAGGRYEQFF.

The chain combines TRBV5-1 with TRBJ2-7; no definite D call. V was trimmed by 1 base and J by 3 bases, leaving 8 bases between them. Looked up from germline, CDR1 is SGHRS and CDR2 is YFSETQ. There are 13 residues in the CDR3. CDR3 loop: CASSLFSDYEQYF. As DNA, the CDR3 is TGCGCCAGCAGCTTGTTCTCAGACTACGAGCAGTACTTC.

This chain uses TRBV20-1 with TRBJ2-5; possibly TRBD2 for D (6 bases). Germline CDR1 reads DFQATT; CDR2 reads SNEGSKA (reference sequence). V was pared by 3 bases and J by 4 bases, with 18 bases between. The CDR3 extends over 15 amino acids. DNA of the CDR3: TGCAGTGCTAGTCGGTTGGCAGGGAGGCGAGAGACCCAGTACTTC. It encodes CSASRLAGRRETQYF.